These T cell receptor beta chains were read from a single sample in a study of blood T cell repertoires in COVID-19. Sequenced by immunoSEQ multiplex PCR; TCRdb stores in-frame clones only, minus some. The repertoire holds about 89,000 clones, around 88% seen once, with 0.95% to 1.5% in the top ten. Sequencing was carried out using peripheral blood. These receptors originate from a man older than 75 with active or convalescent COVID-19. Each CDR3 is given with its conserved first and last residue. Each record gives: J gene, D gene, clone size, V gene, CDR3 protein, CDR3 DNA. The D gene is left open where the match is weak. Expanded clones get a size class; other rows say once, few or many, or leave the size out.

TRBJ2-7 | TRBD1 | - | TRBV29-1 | CSGRQGYEQYF | TGCAGCGGTCGACAGGGGTACGAGCAGTACTTC
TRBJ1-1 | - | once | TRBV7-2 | CASSLAFPQAFF | TGTGCCAGCAGCTTAGCATTCCCTCAAGCTTTCTTT
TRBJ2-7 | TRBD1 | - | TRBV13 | CASSLRQGAIYEQYF | TGTGCCAGCAGCTTGAGACAGGGGGCAATCTACGAGCAGTACTTC
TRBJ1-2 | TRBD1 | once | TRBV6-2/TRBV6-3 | CASSSQGKGAGNYGYTF | TGTGCCAGCAGCTCTCAAGGGAAGGGGGCTGGGAACTATGGCTACACCTTC
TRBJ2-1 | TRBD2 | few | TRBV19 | CASSITSGRTREQFF | TGTGCCAGTAGTATAACTAGCGGGAGGACGAGGGAGCAGTTCTTC
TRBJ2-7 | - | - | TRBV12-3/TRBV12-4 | CASRPNDRYEQYF | TGTGCCAGCAGACCCAACGACAGGTACGAGCAGTACTTC
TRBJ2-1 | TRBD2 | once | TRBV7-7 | CASSSGRATYNEQFF | TGTGCTAGCAGCTCCGGGAGGGCCACCTACAATGAGCAGTTCTTC
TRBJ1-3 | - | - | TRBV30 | CAWSVSYSGNTIYF | TGTGCCTGGAGTGTAAGCTACTCTGGAAACACCATATATTTT
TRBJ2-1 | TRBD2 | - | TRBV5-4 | CASSSTSGREGEQFF | TGTGCCAGCAGCTCGACTAGCGGGAGAGAGGGTGAGCAGTTCTTC
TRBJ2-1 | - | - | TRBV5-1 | CASSLVAGNNEQFF | TGCGCCAGCAGCTTGGTGGCAGGTAACAATGAGCAGTTCTTC
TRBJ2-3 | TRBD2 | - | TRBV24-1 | CATSEAGGGTDTQYF | TGTGCCACCAGTGAAGCGGGAGGTGGGACAGATACGCAGTATTTT
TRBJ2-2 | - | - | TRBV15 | CATSSQGTGELFF | TGTGCCACCAGCTCTCAGGGCACCGGGGAGCTGTTTTTT
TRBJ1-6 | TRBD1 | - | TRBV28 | CASSLGAGGRSPLHF | TGTGCCAGCAGTTTGGGGGCAGGGGGGCGTTCACCCCTCCACTTT
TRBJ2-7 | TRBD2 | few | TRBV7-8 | CASSLVAGGPRNEQYF | TGTGCCAGCAGCTTAGTAGCGGGAGGGCCTCGGAACGAGCAGTACTTC
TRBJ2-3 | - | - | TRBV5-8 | CASSGSPNRVTDTQYF | TGTGCCAGCAGCGGATCGCCAAACCGGGTTACAGATACGCAGTATTTT
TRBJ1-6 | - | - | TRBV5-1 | CASSLKSDSPLHF | TGCGCCAGCAGCCTAAAATCGGATTCACCCCTCCACTTT
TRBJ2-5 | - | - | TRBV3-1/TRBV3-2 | CASSSPWQYQETQYF | TGTGCCAGCAGCTCCCCTTGGCAGTACCAAGAGACCCAGTACTTC
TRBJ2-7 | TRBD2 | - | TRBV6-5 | CASSPTRLAEDYF | TGTGCCAGCAGTCCGACCAGACTAGCGGAAGACTACTTC
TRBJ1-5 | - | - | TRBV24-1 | CATSDPTEQGSNQPQHF | TGTGCCACCAGTGATCCGACCGAACAGGGAAGCAATCAGCCCCAGCATTTT
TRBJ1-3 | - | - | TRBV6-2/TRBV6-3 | CASTPRNSGNTIYF | TGTGCCAGCACCCCCAGGAACTCTGGAAACACCATATATTTT
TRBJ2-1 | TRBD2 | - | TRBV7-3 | CASSLRLGAGANEQFF | TGTGCCAGCAGCTTAAGACTCGGGGCGGGAGCAAATGAGCAGTTCTTC
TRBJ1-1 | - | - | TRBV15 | CATSRGNRLGTEAFF | TGTGCCACCAGCAGAGGGAACAGGCTGGGCACTGAAGCTTTCTTT
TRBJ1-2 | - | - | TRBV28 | CASTTVVEGFYGYTF | TGTGCCAGCACTACTGTGGTGGAGGGCTTTTATGGCTACACCTTC
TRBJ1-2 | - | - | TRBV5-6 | CASSFRATNYGYTF | TGTGCCAGCAGCTTCAGGGCAACTAACTATGGCTACACCTTC
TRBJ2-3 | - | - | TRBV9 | CASSVGSFSSTDTQYF | TGTGCCAGCAGCGTAGGAAGCTTTTCTAGCACAGATACGCAGTATTTT
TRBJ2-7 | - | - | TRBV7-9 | CASSLASPYEQYF | TGTGCCAGCAGCTTGGCTAGCCCCTACGAGCAGTACTTC
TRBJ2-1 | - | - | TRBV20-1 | CSARVSNEQFF | TGCAGTGCTAGAGTCAGCAATGAGCAGTTCTTC
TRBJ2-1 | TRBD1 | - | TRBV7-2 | CASSLGLGGGEQFF | TGTGCCAGCAGCTTAGGCTTAGGGGGCGGTGAGCAGTTCTTC
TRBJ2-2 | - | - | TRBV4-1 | CASSQVWTANTGELFF | TGCGCCAGCAGCCAAGTTTGGACAGCGAACACCGGGGAGCTGTTTTTT
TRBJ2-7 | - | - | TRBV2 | CASSGDGAYEQYF | TGTGCCAGCAGTGGCGACGGAGCCTACGAGCAGTACTTC
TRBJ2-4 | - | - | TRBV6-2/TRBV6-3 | CASSYSAEDIQYF | TGTGCCAGCAGTTACTCGGCGGAGGACATTCAGTACTTC
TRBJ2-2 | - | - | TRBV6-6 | CASSYQRYTGELFF | TGTGCCAGCAGTTATCAGCGGTACACCGGGGAGCTGTTTTTT
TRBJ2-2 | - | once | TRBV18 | CASSAQKNTGELFF | TGTGCCAGCTCTGCACAGAAGAACACCGGGGAGCTGTTTTTT
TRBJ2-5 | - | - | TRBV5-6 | CASSPGQQETQYF | TGTGCCAGCAGCCCAGGACAGCAAGAGACCCAGTACTTC
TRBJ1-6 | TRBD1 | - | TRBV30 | CAWSVEDRAVYSPLHF | TGTGCCTGGAGTGTGGAGGACAGGGCCGTTTATTCACCCCTCCACTTT
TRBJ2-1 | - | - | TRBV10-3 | CAISDEQWSEQFF | TGTGCCATCAGTGACGAACAATGGAGTGAGCAGTTCTTC
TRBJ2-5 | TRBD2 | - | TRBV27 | CASSRLAGVETQYF | TGTGCCAGCAGTCGACTAGCGGGAGTGGAGACCCAGTACTTC
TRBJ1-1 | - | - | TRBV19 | CASSLVRDTEAFF | TGTGCCAGTAGCCTTGTCCGGGACACTGAAGCTTTCTTT
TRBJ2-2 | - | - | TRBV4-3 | CASSPVRAGKDTGELFF | TGCGCCAGCAGCCCTGTTCGTGCGGGGAAGGACACCGGGGAGCTGTTTTTT
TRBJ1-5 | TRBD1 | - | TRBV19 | CASRTPRTGNQPQHF | TGTGCCAGTAGAACCCCGAGGACAGGGAATCAGCCCCAGCATTTT
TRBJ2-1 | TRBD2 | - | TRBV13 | CASSTLSAGGFLDEQFF | TGTGCCAGCAGCACTCTCTCAGCGGGAGGGTTTCTGGATGAGCAGTTCTTC
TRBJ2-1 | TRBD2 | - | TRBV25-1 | CASSVLLAGGFNEQFF | TGTGCCAGCAGTGTCCTACTAGCGGGAGGTTTCAATGAGCAGTTCTTC
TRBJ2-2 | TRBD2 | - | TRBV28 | CASISGTKNTGELFF | TGTGCCAGCATTTCCGGGACTAAGAACACCGGGGAGCTGTTTTTT